Shown below are 27 T cell receptor beta chains from a single sample sequenced in a study of blood T cells in healthy people across ages. Through a sample-barcoded 5' primer and a J-beta primer mix, a second PCR was run for 7 to 11 cycles. TCRdb recomputed calls from the 5' RACE reads with MiXCR, one row per CDR3 protein. The sample lists 600,000 or so distinct CDR3 sequences, more than 45% seen once, with approximately 25% in the top ten. The sample taken for sequencing was blood. These receptors were collected from an elderly man in good health.

V is TRBV7-9 and J is TRBJ2-1; TRBD2 might be the D (7 bases). From germline, CDR1 is SEHNR and CDR2 FQNEAQ (reference sequence). V was shortened by 3 bases and J by 4 bases, with 13 bases between the two germline ends. This CDR3 comprises 15 residues. In DNA, the CDR3 is TGTGCCAGCAGCTTCGGGGGAGGGGGATACAATGAGCAGTTCTTC. This encodes CASSFGGGGYNEQFF.

This clonotype has a handful of counts. This chain links TRBV7-8 with TRBJ2-3; either TRBD1 or TRBD2 may fit D (5 bases each). V was cut by 4 bases and J by 0 bases, with 17 bases left in between. The CDR3 consists of 17 residues. Germline lookup yields CDR1 SGHVS and CDR2 FQNEAQ. CDR3 DNA sequence: TGTGCCAGCAGCTCGGTCCGGGACCCAGCTAGCACAGATACGCAGTATTTT. It is translated as CASSSVRDPASTDTQYF.

J is TRBJ1-5 and V is TRBV20-1; no clear D. The CDR3 loop spans 15 amino acids. Germline CDR1 and CDR2: DFQATT and SNEGSKA (reference sequence). Trimming removed 3 bases at V and 3 bases at J, with 15 bases between. DNA of the CDR3: TGCAGTGCTAGGGGTGCGTGGCTCAACAATCAGCCCCAGCATTTT. Its protein is CSARGAWLNNQPQHF.

The chain couples TRBV15 to TRBJ2-3; 8 positions match TRBD2. Trimming at V came to 1 base and at J to 0 bases, leaving 9 bases not matched to a gene. The CDR3 loop spans 18 amino acids. The germline V gene has CDR1 LNHNV and CDR2 YYDKDF (reference sequence). CDR3 sequence reads: CATSRGSRGGQSTDTQYF. In DNA, the CDR3 is TGTGCCACCAGCAGAGGAAGTCGGGGGGGGCAAAGCACAGATACGCAGTATTTT. The variable domain in full, with the rest retrieved from reference TRBV15 and TRBJ2-3, is DAMVIQNPRYQVTQFGKPVTLSCSQTLNHNVMYWYQQKSSQAPKLLFHYYDKDFNNEADTPDNFQSRRPNTSFCFLDIRSPGLGDTAMYLCATSRGSRGGQSTDTQYFGPGTRLTVL.

Remarks on this clonotype: This may be a read error, as it is one base from a much larger clone. The rearrangement joins TRBV6-5 to TRBJ2-3; 10 nucleotides line up with TRBD2. CDR1 and CDR2 from the germline V gene are MNHEY and SVGAGI. CDR3 length equals 16 residues. CDR3 sequence: CASRAGGGPSTDAQYF. The CDR3 bases are TGTGCCAGCAGAGCGGGAGGGGGCCCGAGCACAGATGCGCAGTATTTT.

A word on this clonotype: A clone one base away is much larger, so this may be a read error. The chain is built from TRBV3-1 and TRBJ2-1, with 9 bases that match TRBD1. CDR1 is LGHDT, CDR2 YNNKEL, per germline (reference sequence). The V segment lost 4 bases and the J segment 8 bases; nucleotides outside the gene matches: 9. The CDR3 is 15 residues long. As DNA, the CDR3 is TGTGCCAGCAGCCGTAGGACAGGGGAGATCGATGAGCAGTTCTTC. Translation gives CASSRRTGEIDEQFF.

The chain employs TRBV7-9 and TRBJ1-2; D unresolved. Trimming removed 4 bases from V and 3 bases from J, with 12 bases in between. Germline CDR1 and CDR2: SEHNR and FQNEAQ (reference sequence). The CDR3 contains 14 residues. The CDR3 DNA reads as TGTGCCAGCAGCTCTCGGAACAGCTACTATGGCTACACCTTC. Protein: CASSSRNSYYGYTF.

The chain is built from TRBV20-1 and TRBJ1-2; TRBD1 aligns across 9 bases. CDR3 length equals 15 residues. The junction had 12 bases not matched to a gene; V was cut back by 3 bases and J by 7 bases. From germline, CDR1 is DFQATT and CDR2 SNEGSKA (reference sequence). Here the CDR3 reads CSASGDRAQRGGYTF. The CDR3 nucleotides read TGCAGTGCTAGCGGGGACAGGGCGCAAAGAGGTGGCTACACCTTC.

The chain employs TRBV7-2 and TRBJ2-1; 9 positions agree with TRBD2. The CDR3 spans 15 residues. The V gene end was trimmed by 5 bases and the J gene end by 6 bases; junction bases not matched to a gene: 8. Germline CDR1 and CDR2: SGHTA and FQGNSA. The CDR3 nucleotides read TGTGCCAGCAGCCCCCAGTCTAGCGGGACCAATGAGCAGTTCTTC. Residues: CASSPQSSGTNEQFF.

This clonotype was counted at least ten times. CDR3 region: CASSYSRREGSDTQYF. The CDR3 nucleotides are TGTGCCAGCAGTTACTCGAGGCGGGAGGGATCAGATACGCAGTATTTT. This sequence joins TRBV6-6 and TRBJ2-3; 9 nucleotides align to TRBD2. The CDR3 spans 16 residues. Germline V gives CDR1 MNHNY, CDR2 SVGAGI (reference sequence). J gave up 4 bases and V 0 bases, and 5 bases lay outside the gene matches.

The CDR3 region is CSVARSLEAFF. The CDR3 DNA follows: TGCAGCGTTGCAAGGTCTCTTGAGGCTTTCTTT. This chain joins TRBV29-1 and TRBJ1-1; D uncertain. The germline CDR1 and CDR2 sequences are SQVTM and ANQGSEA. This CDR3 comprises 11 residues. V lost 4 bases and J 11 bases, leaving 14 bases between the germline ends. Complete variable domain (other parts from reference TRBV29-1 and TRBJ1-1): SAVISQKPSRDICQRGTSLTIQCQVDSQVTMMFWYRQQPGQSLTLIATANQGSEATYESGFVIDKFPISRPNLTFSTLTVSNMSPEDSSIYLCSVARSLEAFFGQGTRLTVV.

The chain couples TRBV12-3 or TRBV12-4 to TRBJ2-3; a possible D gene is TRBD1 (6 bases). V gave up 6 bases and J gave up 3 bases, with 16 bases separating them. The CDR3 has 15 residues. The DNA of the CDR3 is TGTGCCAGCAGCCGAGGGACACATGGGACAGATACGCAGTATTTT. It translates to CASSRGTHGTDTQYF.

This clonotype was observed a handful of times. This chain's CDR3 is CSPFQPQHF. CDR3 DNA: TGCAGCCCTTTCCAGCCCCAGCATTTT. The V call is TRBV29-1, the J call TRBJ1-5; D uncertain. V was pared by 8 bases and J by 7 bases, with 6 bases between. Germline V gene sequence: CDR1 SQVTM, CDR2 ANQGSEA. The CDR3 runs to 9 residues.

This clonotype was seen only a few times. The gene calls are TRBV24-1 and TRBJ2-1; D not certain. The CDR3 extends over 13 amino acids. V shed 2 bases and J shed 7 bases, with 8 bases lying between them. The germline CDR1 and CDR2 sequences are KGHDR and SFDVKD. The CDR3 coding sequence is TGTGCCACCAGTGATTCGCCGAGGAATGAGCAGTTCTTC. Protein product: CATSDSPRNEQFF.

About this clonotype itself: The junction shows a germline mismatch at one end, possibly a read error. The genes are TRBV7-2 and TRBJ1-1; tentative D call: TRBD1 (6 bases). The V gene's germline CDR1 is SGHTA and CDR2 FQGNSA. The CDR3 covers 13 residues. The CDR3 nucleotides read TGTGCCAGCAGCGGGGGTCGGGACACTGAAACTTTCTTT. This encodes CASSGGRDTETFF.

The chain carries TRBV24-1 and TRBJ2-2, with a possible D match to TRBD2 (5 bases). CDR3 size: 16 residues. Germline CDR1 is KGHDR and CDR2 is SFDVKD. Between the trimmed V and J ends, which lost 0 bases and 2 bases, there was a span of 9 bases. The CDR3 sequence is CATSDLNGVNTGELFF. For the CDR3, the DNA is TGTGCCACCAGTGATTTGAACGGGGTAAACACCGGGGAGCTGTTTTTT.

J is TRBJ2-3 and V is TRBV5-6; a weak D match, TRBD1 (6 bases). The V gene lost 5 bases and the J gene lost 10 bases, with 20 bases spanning the gap. This CDR3 region has 14 residues. Germline CDR1 is SGHDT and CDR2 is YYEEEE. CDR3 DNA: TGTGCCAGCAGTTCTTGGCCCGGGACACGAGCGCAGTATTTT. Its protein product is CASSSWPGTRAQYF. Filled out from reference TRBV5-6 and TRBJ2-3, the complete variable domain reads DAGVTQSPTHLIKTRGQQVTLRCSPKSGHDTVSWYQQALGQGPQFIFQYYEEEERQRGNFPDRFSGHQFPNYSSELNVNALLLGDSALYLCASSSWPGTRAQYFGPGTRLTVL.

This clonotype has just a few counts. The gene calls are TRBV9 and TRBJ2-7, with D perhaps matching TRBD1 (5 bases). The CDR3 runs to 15 residues. Trimming pared 0 bases from V and 5 bases from J, leaving 15 bases between. Per germline, CDR1 SGDLS and CDR2 YYNGEE. CDR3 bases: TGTGCCAGCAGCGTAGGATCGGGCAGGGTCGACGAGCAGTACTTC. This sequence encodes CASSVGSGRVDEQYF.

The chain carries TRBV7-9 and TRBJ2-3; D gene uncertain. The CDR3 totals 12 residues. CDR1 and CDR2 from the germline V gene are SEHNR and FQNEAQ (reference sequence). The V and J ends lost 5 bases and 6 bases respectively, with 9 bases between them. CDR3 residues: CASSRLVDTQYF. In DNA, the CDR3 is TGTGCCAGCAGCAGATTAGTGGATACGCAGTATTTT.

The genes are TRBV7-2 and TRBJ2-4, with TRBD2 matching 7 bases. Germline values: CDR1 SGHTA, CDR2 FQGNSA. V was pared by 1 base and J by 9 bases, with 9 bases of the junction left unmatched. The length of the CDR3 is 15 residues. The CDR3 DNA follows: TGTGCCAGCAGCTTAGGGGGAGGGAAGTGGGGCATTCAGTACTTC. It yields the protein CASSLGGGKWGIQYF.

This clonotype has more than one count but fewer than ten. This chain connects TRBV7-2 to TRBJ2-5, with D maybe TRBD2 (5 bases). The V end was cut by 1 base, the J end by 2 bases, with 8 bases between. The germline V gene encodes CDR1 SGHTA and CDR2 FQGNSA. This CDR3 has 14 residues. CDR3 nucleotides: TGTGCCAGCAGCTTAGTGTCGGGGCAAGAGACCCAGTACTTC. Translating it yields CASSLVSGQETQYF.

The sample holds many counts of this clonotype. This rearrangement joins TRBV6-6 to TRBJ2-6; D uncertain. V dropped 6 bases and J dropped 1 base, with 10 bases sitting between them. This CDR3 comprises 15 residues. Looked up from germline, CDR1 is MNHNY and CDR2 is SVGAGI (reference sequence). CDR3 residues: CASSTRQSGANVLTF. In DNA form, the CDR3 reads TGTGCCAGCAGCACCCGACAATCTGGGGCCAACGTCCTGACTTTC.

The genes are TRBV6-1 and TRBJ1-5; TRBD1 matches 12 bases. Germline V gene data show CDR1 as MNHNS and CDR2 as SASEGT. This CDR3 region has 20 residues. J gave up 2 bases and V 5 bases, and 16 bases lay outside the gene matches. CDR3 bases: TGTGCCAGCAGTCGAGACGCGGGACAGGGGGCTAAGGTTGGCAATCAGCCCCAGCATTTT. As protein: CASSRDAGQGAKVGNQPQHF.

This clonotype turned up a few times. The chain is built from TRBV20-1 and TRBJ2-3; the match to TRBD2 covers 13 bases. Trimming at V came to 5 bases and at J to 6 bases, leaving 11 bases not matched to a gene. The CDR3 loop spans 16 amino acids. CDR1 is DFQATT, CDR2 SNEGSKA, per germline (reference sequence). The CDR3 coding sequence is TGCAGTGCTCCTAGGACTAGCGGGAGTTCAGCCGATACGCAGTATTTT. It codes for CSAPRTSGSSADTQYF.

This chain uses TRBV7-9 with TRBJ2-2; D perhaps matches TRBD1 (6 bases). CDR3 size: 15 residues. The V end lost 2 bases, the J end lost 4 bases, and 11 bases lay between the germline ends. Germline assignment: CDR1 SEHNR and CDR2 FQNEAQ (reference sequence). CDR3: CASSLFGQLTGELFF. Here the CDR3 DNA reads TGTGCCAGCAGCTTATTTGGACAGCTCACCGGGGAGCTGTTTTTT.

This clonotype was detected only a few times. The rearrangement uses TRBV7-9 and TRBJ1-6; D ambiguous. Germline values: CDR1 SEHNR, CDR2 FQNEAQ (reference sequence). This CDR3 has 12 residues. With 5 bases removed from V and 12 bases from J, the gap between germline ends came to 11 bases. CDR3 amino acids: CASSKSWEPLHF. DNA for the CDR3: TGTGCCAGCAGCAAGAGCTGGGAACCCCTCCACTTT.

This sequence joins TRBV20-1 and TRBJ2-1; 16 bases fit TRBD2. The V gene's germline CDR1 is DFQATT and CDR2 SNEGSKA (reference sequence). V trimming: 4 bases; J trimming: 7 bases; junction bases outside the gene matches: 13. The CDR3 is 18 residues long. CDR3 sequence reads: CSAKTGLAGGPTGNEQFF. DNA for the CDR3: TGCAGTGCTAAGACGGGACTAGCGGGAGGGCCCACGGGAAATGAGCAGTTCTTC.